This is a list of T cell receptor beta chains from one sample in a study of T cells in Graves' hyperthyroidism and ophthalmopathy. TCRdb processed the multiplex PCR reads anew with MiXCR; each CDR3 protein has one entry. The table includes about 360,000 distinct CDR3 sequences, 15% to 18% detected once. Sequencing was carried out using blood. The receptors stem from a woman younger than 30 with Graves' hyperthyroidism that later progressed to Graves' ophthalmopathy. Each CDR3 is given with its conserved first and last residue. A D gene is named only where the DNA matches it firmly. Clone size appears in some rows only: once, few, many, or a class for an expanded clone.

J gene,D gene,clone size,V gene,CDR3 DNA,CDR3 protein
TRBJ1-1,NA,many,TRBV28,TGTGCCAGCAGTCTACAGGGAGAGGGGGCTGAAGCTTTCTTT,CASSLQGEGAEAFF
TRBJ2-1,TRBD1,few,TRBV27,TGTGCCAGCAGTTCGGGACAGGGGGCGTGGAATGAGCAGTTCTTC,CASSSGQGAWNEQFF
TRBJ1-6,NA,few,TRBV30,TGTGCCTGGAAGGCCAGGGTCTTCTATAATTCACCCCTCCACTTT,CAWKARVFYNSPLHF
TRBJ2-5,NA,NA,TRBV19,TGTGCCAGTAGTAGCCTCGGGCCGCAAGAGACCCAGTACTTC,CASSSLGPQETQYF
TRBJ1-1,NA,few,TRBV5-1,TGCGCCAGCAGCCTACAGGAGAACACTGAAGCTTTCTTT,CASSLQENTEAFF
TRBJ2-1,NA,NA,TRBV30,TGTGCCTGGAGTGTACAACAGTACAATGAGCAGTTCTTC,CAWSVQQYNEQFF
TRBJ2-4,TRBD2,few,TRBV27,TGTGCCAGCGGGAAGCGGGATTCAGCCAAAAACATTCAGTACTTC,CASGKRDSAKNIQYF
TRBJ2-2,NA,many,TRBV28,TGTGCCAGCAGTTTAACGGTTGGCGGGAACACCGGGGAGCTGTTTTTT,CASSLTVGGNTGELFF
TRBJ1-2,NA,once,TRBV6-1,TGTGCCAGCAGTGAATCCGGGACCGGGGCCTATGGCCACACCTTC,CASSESGTGAYGHTF
TRBJ2-2,TRBD2,NA,TRBV6-5,TGTGCCAGCAGTTACTCGATCGGCGGGAGGCCCGTTGTTATCGGGGAGCTGTTTTTT,CASSYSIGGRPVVIGELFF
TRBJ1-2,NA,few,TRBV7-2,TGTGCCAGCAGCTTAGCAGGGCTCTATGGCTACACCTTC,CASSLAGLYGYTF
TRBJ2-1,TRBD1,few,TRBV5-6,TGTGCCAGCAGCCCCTCGACAGGGGGTGACAATGAGCAGTTCTTC,CASSPSTGGDNEQFF
TRBJ2-1,TRBD2,few,TRBV4-1,TGCGCCAGCAGCCCGAGGACTAGCCAAAGGGGGCAGTTCTTC,CASSPRTSQRGQFF
TRBJ2-7,TRBD2,few,TRBV11-1,TGTGCCAGCAGCTCGGGGACTAGCGGGATCGAGCAGTACTTC,CASSSGTSGIEQYF
TRBJ1-2,NA,NA,TRBV10-3,TGTGCCATCAGTGGGGCCTTTGGGACAAAGTATGGCTACACCTTC,CAISGAFGTKYGYTF
TRBJ2-3,NA,many,TRBV7-2,TGTGCCAGCAGCCCATCCCCAGCCGACACAGATACGCAGTATTTT,CASSPSPADTDTQYF
TRBJ2-5,TRBD1,many,TRBV15,TGTGCCACCAGCACCCTACAGGGGGCGGGGGAGACCCAGTACTTC,CATSTLQGAGETQYF
TRBJ2-7,NA,many,TRBV7-7,TGTGCTAGCAGCTACTCCTGGGGGACCTACGAGCAGTACTTC,CASSYSWGTYEQYF
TRBJ1-3,TRBD1,few,TRBV28,TGTGCCAGCAGTTTTCCCCAGGGGGCGGGAAACACCATATATTTT,CASSFPQGAGNTIYF
TRBJ2-7,NA,NA,TRBV28,TGTGCCAGCAGTTTGACCTCCGGGACACCGACGTACGAGCAGTACTTC,CASSLTSGTPTYEQYF
TRBJ2-3,TRBD2,once,TRBV12-3/TRBV12-4,TGTGCCAGCAGTCCCGGGGGGAGCTTCGATACGCAGTATTTT,CASSPGGSFDTQYF
TRBJ2-7,NA,many,TRBV28,TGTGCCAGCAGCAGGGTCCCCTACGAGCAGTACTTC,CASSRVPYEQYF
TRBJ2-7,TRBD2,many,TRBV6-6,TGTGCCAGCAGTTACCTAGCGGGAGGCTACGAGCAGTACTTC,CASSYLAGGYEQYF
TRBJ1-1,NA,many,TRBV2,TGTGCCAGTAGGACCGGGAGTTTAGGAGCTTTCTTT,CASRTGSLGAFF
TRBJ2-1,TRBD2,few,TRBV3-1,TGTGCCAGCAAGGGGTCTGGGACTAGCGGGACGAGGAATGAGCAGTTCTTC,CASKGSGTSGTRNEQFF
TRBJ2-7,TRBD1,many,TRBV7-3,TGTGCCAGCAGCTTAACCGGAAGGGGGCGAGGGTGCGAGCAGTACTTC,CASSLTGRGRGCEQYF
TRBJ2-1,TRBD2,many,TRBV7-9,TGTGCCAGCGTGGAGGGACTAGCGGCCATCGTTGGTGAGCAGTTCTTC,CASVEGLAAIVGEQFF
TRBJ2-3,TRBD2,many,TRBV28,TGTGCCAGCAGTCCCCTCCGGGAGGGCCGGGCAGATACGCAGTATTTT,CASSPLREGRADTQYF
TRBJ2-7,NA,many,TRBV28,TGTGCCAGCAGTGTCCTGACTCGTTTGGGCGAGCAGTACTTC,CASSVLTRLGEQYF
TRBJ2-1,NA,many,TRBV7-6,TGTGCCAGCAGCTTAGGATCCGGGAATGAGCAGTTCTTC,CASSLGSGNEQFF
TRBJ2-7,TRBD2,NA,TRBV20-1,TGCAGTGCTAGTGCCCGGGGGGGATCCTACGAGCAGTACTTC,CSASARGGSYEQYF
TRBJ2-7,NA,many,TRBV6-2/TRBV6-3,TGTGCCAGCAGTTACGAAGGGCTAGCGACCTACGAGCAGTACTTC,CASSYEGLATYEQYF
TRBJ1-5,NA,few,TRBV27,TGTGCCAGCAGTTTAAGTTGGTCAAGTCAGCCCCAGCATTTT,CASSLSWSSQPQHF
TRBJ2-3,TRBD2,few,TRBV6-1,TGTGCCAGCAGAAAACCGGCGGGGGGCTCCGATACGCAGTATTTT,CASRKPAGGSDTQYF
TRBJ2-3,TRBD2,few,TRBV9,TGTGCCAGCAGTTCCCGCGGGGCTAGCGGGTGGGATACGCAGTATTTT,CASSSRGASGWDTQYF
TRBJ2-5,NA,many,TRBV6-5,TGTGCCAGCAGTTACTCGAGAAACAGCAAAGAGACCCAGTACTTC,CASSYSRNSKETQYF
TRBJ2-1,TRBD1,NA,TRBV6-1,TGTGCCAGCAGTGAAGACTATACTGGGACAGGGGGTCACAATGAGCAGTTCTTC,CASSEDYTGTGGHNEQFF
TRBJ2-7,TRBD1,many,TRBV27,TGTGCCAGCAGTCCTAAACAGGGGTACCACGAGCAGTACTTC,CASSPKQGYHEQYF